This TCR beta chain was sequenced for a study of human T cells and chemical hapten exposure listed by TCRdb under 2021. Concerning the study at large: For sensitization, 2% DPC in acetone was applied to a 2 cm by 2 cm area of upper inner arm skin. Throughout the roughly 24-week study period, patients were also given weekly therapeutic DPC doses on the scalp. In alopecia patients, the study followed how the peripheral blood TCR repertoire changed in vivo over primary and secondary sensitization to diphenylcyclopropenone (DPC), a hapten. Roughly 30 alopecia patients provided blood for TCR sequencing at one to four time points (pre-sensitization, 2, 6 and 24 weeks). Patch testing was performed on the upper back with Finn chambers containing 0.01% DPC, and the patch tests were scored after 6 days according to International Contact Dermatitis Research Group standards. Libraries were pooled for sequencing, and per-sample TCR yields varied mainly because of small differences in library volumes within the pool. The mostly female patient cohort included alopecia areata with under or over 50% scalp involvement, alopecia totalis and alopecia universalis. Blood was sampled from patients pre-sensitization (week 0) and at 2, 6 and about 24 weeks after DPC sensitization. The paper's findings and limits, for the study overall: All patients had alopecia, a presumed autoimmune disease, so their immune response might differ from that of healthy individuals. Expanded TCRs formed significantly more large CDR3 similarity clusters than pre-sensitization or healthy control sets, consistent with antigen-driven responses. After repeated subsampling, the strength of the expansion versus patch-test correlation and the threshold at which it became significant changed. No change with DPC sensitization was found in the number of TCRs above 1 in 1000 frequency, and no evidence of global repertoire structure alterations was found. Patch test score correlated positively with the number of PT1 expanded TCRs, reaching significance at thresholds 8, 16 and 32 but not at 4.

The method behind the library was RACE. This sample was sequenced with a NextSeq 500. During library preparation, unique molecular identifiers were attached to individual cDNA molecules so that TCRs could be counted in a quantitative, reproducible way. Both TCR alpha and TCR beta chains were sequenced from each blood RNA sample. The paper's processing steps were these. Samples had a median of roughly 100,000 TCRs, with a range from about 23,224 to 690,600. V, J and CDR3 annotation of the TCR reads was performed with the Decombinator software suite. Every sample was subsampled to the same number of TCRs (28,000) for the PS versus PT1 abundance plots. Expanded TCRs were defined as absent before sensitization and observed at least eight times at the 2-week time point. TCRdb redid the processing of the public reads, applying fastp at Q25 and MiXCR, and retained in-frame beta chains. A single entry per CDR3 protein holds the most common genes and DNA from its merged rows. In this record, the V and J calls reflect TCRdb's handling and not the investigators' own analysis. The sample data list roughly 70,000 distinct CDR3 sequences, and around a third of these were observed just once. Approximately 9.1% of the sample rests with the top ten.

The sample's time point label, in plain terms: patch test 1, 2 weeks after DPC sensitization. The sample's treatment or condition, from its label and the paper: therapeutic diphenylcyclopropenone sensitization with weekly scalp DPC. At every patch-test visit, the blood draw took place before the patch test was put on. Patients were eligible if aged 18 to 70, diagnosed with alopecia and judged suitable for DPC therapy, and pregnant patients were excluded. Total RNA was isolated from unfractionated whole blood collected in Tempus Blood RNA tubes. Only a few counts were recorded for this clonotype. No antigen is known for it. The sample holds no much larger clone one base away, and base qualities are not on file. According to the germline V gene, CDR1 reads MNHNS and CDR2 reads SASEGT. Reading from cysteine to phenylalanine, the CDR3 counts 12 amino acids. Just the 36-base CDR3 DNA is kept, in frame starting at base 1. V is pared back by 5 bases and J by 2 bases, with 7 bases lying between the germline termini.

This TCR was sampled from a man between 40 and 49 years old with alopecia areata. Some clones in this sample may be carry-over from other donors' samples. The material sequenced was whole blood, taken in connection with sensitization to the hapten diphenylcyclopropenone (DPC). The chain is made from TRBV6-1 and TRBJ2-7; the D gene is possibly TRBD1, with 5 bases matching. The DNA sequence is TGTGCCAGCAGTCAGGGCGCCTACGAGCAGTACTTC. Translated, this gives CASSQGAYEQYF.